This T cell receptor (beta chain) was documented in a study of blood T cell repertoires in COVID-19. In the study overall: Acute-phase and convalescent COVID-19 samples originated in the United States, Italy and Spain. T cells, B-cell-depleted T cells, or PBMCs provided the cDNA or gDNA that served as material.

In the original processing: Nucleated cell number was recorded as an estimate derived from reference gene primer amplification. This table comes from immunoSEQ multiplex PCR, and its TCRdb copy is limited to in-frame clones, with some not included. V and J calls and clone size are given by that table; D and trimming were obtained from the DNA. The table includes approximately 180,000 clones, approximately 89% detected once. The TCR originated in a man in his forties with active or convalescent COVID-19. The material sequenced was peripheral blood.

CDR3 sequence reads: CASSPEVAGKNTGELFF. CDR3 coding DNA: TGTGCCAGTAGTCCCGAGGTAGCGGGGAAGAACACCGGGGAGCTGTTTTTT. The chain is built from TRBV19 and TRBJ2-2, with 8 positions matching TRBD2. The germline gives CDR1 LNHDA, CDR2 SQIVND (reference sequence). There are 17 residues in the CDR3. With V trimmed by 5 bases and J by 1 base, 9 bases remained unmatched.